This T cell receptor (beta chain) was captured by sequencing in a study of blood T cell repertoires in COVID-19. Turning to the study itself: Researchers got acute and convalescent COVID-19 samples from the United States, Italy and Spain. Nucleic acid was either cDNA or gDNA, and it came from T cells, B-cell-depleted T cells, or PBMCs.

This clone was recorded only once. Trimming took 2 bases from V and 5 from J; bases not matched to a gene: 11. The CDR3 runs 15 residues. Germline lookup yields CDR1 SQVTM and CDR2 ANQGSEA. Original processing notes: Reference gene primer amplification yielded estimated nucleated cell counts. Clones were read by immunoSEQ multiplex PCR, and TCRdb kept only the in-frame ones, dropping some. The V and J calls and the clone size are those of that table, but D and trimming were determined from the DNA. The data show approximately 70,000 clones, approximately 89% seen once. The J gene is TRBJ1-1, the V gene TRBV29-1, with 7 bases identical to TRBD1. The clonotype comes from a woman older than 75 with active or convalescent COVID-19. The sequenced sample consisted of peripheral blood. CDR3 in DNA: TGCAGCGTTGAACAGCCATACAGGGGAAAAACTGAAGCTTTCTTT. It encodes CSVEQPYRGKTEAFF. The whole variable domain, filled in from reference TRBV29-1 and TRBJ1-1, reads SAVISQKPSRDICQRGTSLTIQCQVDSQVTMMFWYRQQPGQSLTLIATANQGSEATYESGFVIDKFPISRPNLTFSTLTVSNMSPEDSSIYLCSVEQPYRGKTEAFFGQGTRLTVV.